Each of the 29 T cell receptor beta chains below was sequenced from the same sample in a study of cytomegalovirus exposure and HLA in healthy donors. Use of 60 Vbeta and 13 Jbeta primers characterized the PCR. Assay: immunoSEQ multiplex PCR; the TCRdb copy retains only in-frame clones and omits some. The data show around 150,000 clones, with 70% to 80% seen just once and 3.5% held by the top ten. The sample comprised PBMCs. These receptors all come from a human donor in good health.

The V and J genes are TRBV6-5 and TRBJ2-5, with D possibly being TRBD1 (6 bases). CDR3 length: 15 amino acids. Trimming cost V 2 bases and J 0 bases, with 10 bases left between them. Per the germline V gene, CDR1 is MNHEY and CDR2 is SVGAGI. In DNA form, the CDR3 reads TGTGCCAGCAGTTACGAGGACAGTCACCAAGAGACCCAGTACTTC. It is translated as CASSYEDSHQETQYF.

The genes are TRBV6-1 and TRBJ2-3, with a weak D call TRBD1 (7 bases). The CDR3 contains 13 residues. In germline, CDR1 is MNHNS, CDR2 SASEGT. V lost 6 bases to trimming and J lost 1 base, with 8 bases between them. CDR3 DNA sequence: TGTGCCAGCAGCAGGGGGGGCACAGATACGCAGTATTTT. Translated, it gives CASSRGGTDTQYF.

Only a few counts were recorded for this clone. The V call is TRBV10-1, the J call TRBJ2-3; 8 positions agree with TRBD2. Germline values: CDR1 WNHNN, CDR2 SYGVQD (reference sequence). The CDR3 is 15 amino acids. With V trimmed by 3 bases and J by 0 bases, 2 bases remained unmatched. The CDR3 sequence is CASSDRGGSTDTQYF. The CDR3 bases are TGCGCCAGCAGTGATCGGGGGGGGAGCACAGATACGCAGTATTTT.

This sequence joins TRBV4-1 and TRBJ2-7, with a weak D call TRBD2 (6 bases). Trimming left V 5 bases short and J 5 bases short, with 22 bases between. The CDR3 extends over 16 amino acids. Looked up from germline, CDR1 is MGHRA and CDR2 is YSYEKL. The CDR3 loop reads CASSSEPRDGGDEQYF. In DNA, the CDR3 is TGCGCCAGCAGCTCGGAGCCCCGGGACGGCGGGGACGAGCAGTACTTC.

This chain joins TRBV20-1 and TRBJ2-3; 8 bases fit TRBD1. Germline V gene sequence: CDR1 DFQATT, CDR2 SNEGSKA (reference sequence). The CDR3 loop spans 11 amino acids. The junction had 3 bases not matched to a gene; V was cut back by 7 bases and J by 6 bases. CDR3 loop: CSGTGKDTQYF. DNA for the CDR3: TGCAGTGGGACAGGGAAGGATACGCAGTATTTT.

Turning to this clone: It is unclear where the CDR3 begins or ends on the DNA, so no DNA is shown, and the CDR3 is as TCRdb lists it. The V call is TRBV30, the J call TRBJ1-2; the D call TRBD1 from the table was never checked on the DNA. The CDR3 has 11 amino acids, counting both end residues. Germline V gives CDR1 GTSNPN, CDR2 SVGIG (reference sequence). CDR3 residues: CAWIWGLGSTF.

This clone was detected once. CDR3 in DNA: TGTGCCAGTAGTCTCTTTCGGGGCTCTGGGGCCAACGTCCTGACTTTC. It is translated as CASSLFRGSGANVLTF. The genes are TRBV19 and TRBJ2-6, with D possibly TRBD2 on 5 matching bases. The CDR3 runs 16 residues. Germline CDR1 LNHDA, CDR2 SQIVND (reference sequence). V lost 5 bases to trimming and J lost 0 bases, with 11 bases between them.

About this clone: Sequence at one end of the junction differs from germline and may be a read error. The chain is built from TRBV13 and TRBJ1-2; D perhaps matches TRBD1 (6 bases). The CDR3 has 15 residues. Germline lookup yields CDR1 PRHDT and CDR2 FYEKMQ (reference sequence). The chain's CDR3 is CASSFGGQQFYGYPF. The CDR3 DNA reads TGTGCCAGCAGCTTTGGAGGACAGCAATTCTATGGCTACCCCTTC.

This chain joins TRBV6-1 and TRBJ2-3; the match to TRBD2 covers 8 bases. V dropped 4 bases and J dropped 7; count of bases not matched to a gene: 4. Germline CDR1 is MNHNS and CDR2 is SASEGT. The CDR3 is made up of 13 amino acids. The CDR3 reads CASSGGLVNTQYF. DNA for the CDR3: TGTGCCAGCAGTGGGGGACTAGTGAATACGCAGTATTTT.

V is TRBV9 and J is TRBJ1-1, with D possibly being TRBD1 (6 bases). CDR1 is SGDLS and CDR2 is YYNGEE in the germline V gene. This CDR3 is 17 amino acids long. The V and J ends lost 2 bases and 5 bases respectively, with 22 bases between them. The CDR3 protein is CASSVTEGGLLGTEAFF. Written as DNA, the CDR3 is TGTGCCAGCAGCGTTACTGAGGGGGGGCTTTTGGGGACTGAAGCTTTCTTT.

The chain uses TRBV6-6 and TRBJ1-4; D not resolved. The CDR3 extends over 14 amino acids. V was cut by 2 bases and J by 6 bases, with 10 bases left in between. Germline V CDR1 and CDR2: MNHNY, SVGAGI (reference sequence). This CDR3 is CASSYVEGDEKLFF. The CDR3 DNA reads as TGTGCCAGCAGTTACGTGGAGGGCGATGAAAAACTGTTTTTT.

The genes are TRBV7-9 and TRBJ2-7; D is unclear. Deletions cut 5 bases from V and 0 bases from J, with 8 bases between. Per germline, CDR1 SEHNR and CDR2 FQNEAQ (reference sequence). The CDR3 covers 13 residues. In nucleotides, the CDR3 is TGTGCCAGCAGCCTCCCGGGCTCCTACGAGCAGTACTTC. This codes for CASSLPGSYEQYF.

J is TRBJ2-7 and V is TRBV9, with D possibly TRBD1 on 6 matching bases. Per the germline V gene, CDR1 is SGDLS and CDR2 is YYNGEE. Trimming cost V 0 bases and J 3 bases, with 13 bases left between them. The CDR3 length is 15 residues. CDR3 sequence: CASSVEDRPLYEQYF. In DNA, the CDR3 is TGTGCCAGCAGCGTAGAGGACAGACCCCTCTACGAGCAGTACTTC.

V and J are TRBV6-1 and TRBJ2-5; D gene uncertain. The assigned J gene may be wrong: the sequence end matches TRBJ2-7 better. Germline CDR1 reads MNHNS; CDR2 reads SASEGT. The CDR3 runs to 14 residues. The CDR3 DNA follows: TGTGCCAGCAGTGCAAACAGATTTACCTACGAGCAGTACTTC. As protein: CASSANRFTYEQYF.

This rearrangement joins TRBV7-2 to TRBJ2-1; the match to TRBD2 covers 11 bases. The trim removed 5 bases at V and 10 bases at J, leaving 7 bases unmatched. Germline V lookup: CDR1 SGHTA, CDR2 FQGNSA. This CDR3 is 14 amino acids long. The CDR3 DNA reads TGTGCCAGCAGCCTTACTAGCGGGAGAGACGAGCAGTTCTTC. Protein sequence: CASSLTSGRDEQFF.

This rearrangement joins TRBV5-4 to TRBJ1-4; TRBD1 matches at 10 bases. The CDR3 length is 15 residues. Trimming removed 4 bases from V and 8 bases from J; junction bases left unmatched: 8. The germline V gene has CDR1 SGHNT and CDR2 YYREEE (reference sequence). CDR3 bases: TGTGCCAGCAGCCTACGGACAGGGGGGTTGGAAAAACTGTTTTTT. Encoded protein: CASSLRTGGLEKLFF.

This clone was seen more than once but under ten times. Mismatch with germline at one junction end may stem from a read error. The CDR3 nucleotides read TGTTCCAGCAGCAACCCGACAGCTAACTATGGCTACACCTTC. Translated, it gives CSSSNPTANYGYTF. J is TRBJ1-2 and V is TRBV7-9, with a possible D match to TRBD1 (5 bases). This CDR3 contains 14 residues. CDR1 is SEHNR and CDR2 is FQNEAQ in the germline V gene (reference sequence).

CDR3 loop: CASSPTRNRGLNTEAFF. CDR3 sequence (DNA): TGTGCCAGCAGCCCAACGAGAAACAGGGGGCTGAACACTGAAGCTTTCTTT. V and J are TRBV7-8 and TRBJ1-1, with 9 bases matching TRBD1. There are 17 residues in the CDR3. CDR1 and CDR2 (germline): SGHVS, FQNEAQ. The V and J ends lost 5 bases and 0 bases, in that order; junction bases with no gene match: 10.

The chain combines TRBV2 with TRBJ2-5; no definite D call. In germline, CDR1 is SNHLY, CDR2 FYNNEI. Between the trimmed V and J ends, which lost 5 bases and 5 bases, there was a span of 6 bases. This CDR3 spans 11 amino acids. Here the CDR3 DNA reads TGTGCCAGCAGTCTCCAGGAGACCCAGTACTTC. Protein: CASSLQETQYF.

This clone has only a few counts. The CDR3 region is CASSERSGGATDTQYF. The CDR3 nucleotides read TGTGCCAGCAGTGAGAGATCGGGAGGAGCCACAGATACGCAGTATTTT. This rearrangement joins TRBV6-4 to TRBJ2-3, with 7 bases lining up with TRBD2. CDR3 size: 16 residues. The germline gives CDR1 MRHNA, CDR2 SNTAGT. The ends lost 3 bases at V and 2 bases at J; junction bases unmatched: 8.

The chain joins TRBV15 to TRBJ2-5; D is perhaps TRBD2 (5 bases). In germline, CDR1 is LNHNV, CDR2 YYDKDF (reference sequence). The CDR3 loop spans 16 amino acids. Trimming pared 0 bases from V and 7 bases from J, leaving 18 bases between. CDR3 amino acids: CATSRDTPSLGRTQYF. DNA for the CDR3: TGTGCCACCAGCAGAGATACCCCTAGCCTGGGTCGGACCCAGTACTTC.

V usage is TRBV7-9 and J usage is TRBJ1-1; unclear D gene. Trimming took 5 bases from V and 0 from J, leaving 10 bases between them. The germline gives CDR1 SEHNR, CDR2 FQNEAQ (reference sequence). The CDR3 contains 14 residues. CDR3: CASSLIDLNTEAFF. Written as DNA, the CDR3 is TGTGCCAGCAGCCTAATCGATTTGAACACTGAAGCTTTCTTT.

The genes are TRBV4-1 and TRBJ2-7; a possible D gene is TRBD1 (6 bases). Germline V CDR1 and CDR2: MGHRA, YSYEKL. The CDR3 covers 16 residues. Trimming removed 4 bases at V and 5 bases at J, with 21 bases between. CDR3 protein: CASSPHFSGTTDEQYF. CDR3 sequence (DNA): TGCGCCAGCAGCCCCCATTTTTCCGGGACAACGGACGAGCAGTACTTC.

The chain has TRBV25-1 and TRBJ2-7; 8 nucleotides line up with TRBD1. The CDR3 is 12 residues long. The germline V gene has CDR1 MGHDK and CDR2 SYGVNS. V trimming: 8 bases; J trimming: 6 bases; junction bases outside the gene matches: 6. The CDR3 is CASGQGSREQYF. CDR3 in DNA: TGTGCCAGCGGACAGGGCTCCCGCGAGCAGTACTTC.

Concerning this clone: Mismatch with germline at one junction end may stem from a read error. The V and J genes are TRBV5-5 and TRBJ2-7; 8 bases line up with TRBD2. Per the germline V gene, CDR1 is SGHKS and CDR2 is YYEKEE (reference sequence). This CDR3 contains 10 residues. This CDR3 is CASRPPCGGF. The CDR3 DNA reads as TGTGCCAGCCGACCCCCATGCGGGGGGTTC.

The chain is built from TRBV5-4 and TRBJ1-1; the match to TRBD1 covers 7 bases. The trim removed 3 bases at V and 7 bases at J, leaving 3 bases unmatched. The CDR3 extends over 12 amino acids. Germline CDR1 and CDR2: SGHNT and YYREEE (reference sequence). In DNA, the CDR3 is TGTGCCAGCAGCTCCGGGACAGTTGAAGCTTTCTTT. This translates into CASSSGTVEAFF.

The V and J genes are TRBV19 and TRBJ2-1; possible D gene TRBD2, 6 bases. Trimming took 6 bases from V and 10 from J, leaving 19 bases between them. This CDR3 comprises 14 residues. The germline gives CDR1 LNHDA, CDR2 SQIVND (reference sequence). CDR3 in amino acids: CASRGLPGPFEQFF. The CDR3 bases are TGTGCCAGTAGGGGACTTCCCGGGCCTTTCGAGCAGTTCTTC.

The rearrangement links TRBV28 to TRBJ1-1, with D hard to call. CDR1 is MDHEN, CDR2 SYDVKM, per germline. V was clipped by 8 bases and J by 10 bases, with 11 bases between them. The CDR3 spans 10 residues. CDR3 nucleotides: TGTGCCAGCCAGAGGGTGATAGCTTTCTTT. This codes for CASQRVIAFF.

This clone showed up just a few times. The chain is built from TRBV4-1 and TRBJ2-5, with 11 bases matching TRBD2. This CDR3 has 19 residues. The J segment lost 4 bases and the V segment lost 4 bases, leaving 17 bases of the junction unmatched. CDR1 MGHRA and CDR2 YSYEKL come from the germline V gene. The CDR3 region is CASSPSRLAGGVRGETQYF. The CDR3 DNA reads TGCGCCAGCAGCCCTAGTCGGCTAGCGGGGGGAGTCAGGGGAGAGACCCAGTACTTC.